This passage covers 2 T cell receptor beta chains from one sample sequenced in a study of blood T cell repertoires in COVID-19. This table comes from immunoSEQ multiplex PCR, and its TCRdb copy is limited to in-frame clones, with some not included. Of 250,000 or so clones in the sample, roughly 88% were seen once. The sequencing sample was made of PBMCs or T cells enriched from blood (not recorded which). Receptors were obtained from a woman aged 40 to 50 with acute COVID-19.

The V gene is TRBV5-1, the J gene TRBJ2-7; a weak D match, TRBD2 (5 bases). V dropped 0 bases and J dropped 3 bases, with 16 bases sitting between them. The germline V gene has CDR1 SGHRS and CDR2 YFSETQ. The CDR3 totals 16 residues. The CDR3 protein is CASSLVPGGSGYEQYF. CDR3 bases: TGCGCCAGCAGCTTGGTTCCGGGTGGGAGCGGCTACGAGCAGTACTTC.

The chain uses TRBV19 and TRBJ2-7, with D unresolved. V was cut by 0 bases and J by 4 bases, with 7 bases left in between. CDR1 and CDR2 (germline): LNHDA, SQIVND (reference sequence). The CDR3 is 13 residues long. The CDR3 DNA sequence: TGTGCCAGTAGTATAGAAAACGGTTACGAGCAGTACTTC. This translates into CASSIENGYEQYF.